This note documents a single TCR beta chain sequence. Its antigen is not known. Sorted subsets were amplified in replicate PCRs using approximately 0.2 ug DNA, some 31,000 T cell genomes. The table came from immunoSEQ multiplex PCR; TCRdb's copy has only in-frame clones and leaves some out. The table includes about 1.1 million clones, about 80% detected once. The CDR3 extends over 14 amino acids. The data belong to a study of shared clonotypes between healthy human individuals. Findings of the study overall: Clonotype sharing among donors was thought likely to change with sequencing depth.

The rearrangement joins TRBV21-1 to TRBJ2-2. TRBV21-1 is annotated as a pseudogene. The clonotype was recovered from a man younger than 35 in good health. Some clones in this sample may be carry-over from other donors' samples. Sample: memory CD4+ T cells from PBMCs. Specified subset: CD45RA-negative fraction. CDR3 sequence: CAPPGGGTTGELFF. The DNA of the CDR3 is TGTGCCCCACCAGGGGGGGGTACGACCGGGGAGCTGTTTTTT.